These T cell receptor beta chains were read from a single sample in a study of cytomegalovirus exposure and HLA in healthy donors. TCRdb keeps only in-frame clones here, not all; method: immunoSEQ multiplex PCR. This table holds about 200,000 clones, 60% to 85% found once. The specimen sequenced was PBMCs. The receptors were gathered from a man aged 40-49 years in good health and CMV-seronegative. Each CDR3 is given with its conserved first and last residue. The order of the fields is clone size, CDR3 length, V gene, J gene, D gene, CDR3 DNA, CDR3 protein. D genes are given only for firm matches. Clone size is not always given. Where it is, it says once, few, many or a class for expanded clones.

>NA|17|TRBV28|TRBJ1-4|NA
TGTGCCAGCACCACTACTTCCGGGACTCAGGTTAGGGAAAAACTGTTTTTT
CASTTTSGTQVREKLFF
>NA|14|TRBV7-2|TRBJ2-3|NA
TGTGCCAGCAGCTCTACTCCCCCCCCGGATACGCAGTATTTT
CASSSTPPPDTQYF
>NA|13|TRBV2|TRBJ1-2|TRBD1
TGTGCCAGCAGTGTGGGACAGACCTATGGCTACACCTTC
CASSVGQTYGYTF
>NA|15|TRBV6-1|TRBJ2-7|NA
TGTGCCAGCAGTGTAGTCGGCGGGACTGGCTACGAGCAGTACTTC
CASSVVGGTGYEQYF
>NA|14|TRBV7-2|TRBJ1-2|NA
TGTGCCAGCAGCTCCCCCCCTCGGACGGGGGGCTACACCTTC
CASSSPPRTGGYTF
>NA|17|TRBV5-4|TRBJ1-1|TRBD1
TGTGCCAGCAGCTTGGTAAAGGGGGCGCAGGTGATCACTGAAGCTTTCTTT
CASSLVKGAQVITEAFF
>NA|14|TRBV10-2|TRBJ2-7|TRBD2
TGCGCCAGCAGTGGAACTAGCGGGAGCTACGAGCAGTACTTC
CASSGTSGSYEQYF
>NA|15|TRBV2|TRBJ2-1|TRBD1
TGTGCCAGCACGCCGGAACAGGGGGCTAGGGATGAGCAGTTCTTC
CASTPEQGARDEQFF
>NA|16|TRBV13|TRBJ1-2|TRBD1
TGTGCCAGCAGCATCGGCGGGACAGCGTTTCACTATGGCTACACCTTC
CASSIGGTAFHYGYTF
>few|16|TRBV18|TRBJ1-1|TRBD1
TGTGCCAGCTCACCATCCAGTGGGACAGGGAGGTCTGAAGCTTTCTTT
CASSPSSGTGRSEAFF
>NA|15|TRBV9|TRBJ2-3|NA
TGTGCCAGCAGCACGACCCCGAGGCGGGGAGATACGCAGTATTTT
CASSTTPRRGDTQYF
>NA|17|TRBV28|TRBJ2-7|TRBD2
TGTGCCAGCAGTTTGTCATTGACTAGCGGGTTCTCCTACGAGCAGTACTTC
CASSLSLTSGFSYEQYF
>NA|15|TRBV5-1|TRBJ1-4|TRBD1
TGCGCCAGCAGCTTGGGGGACAGGACTAATGAAAAACTGTTTTTT
CASSLGDRTNEKLFF
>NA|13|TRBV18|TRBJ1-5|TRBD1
TGTGCCAGCTCACCGCAGGGGGGTCAGCCCCAGCATTTT
CASSPQGGQPQHF
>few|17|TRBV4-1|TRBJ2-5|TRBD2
TGCGCCAGCAGCCAAGACGCGGGACTAGCGCGCCAAGAGACCCAGTACTTC
CASSQDAGLARQETQYF
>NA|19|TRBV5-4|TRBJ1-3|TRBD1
TGTGCCAGCAGCTCAACACCGGGACAGGGTACAGCAAGGCGAAACACCATATATTTT
CASSSTPGQGTARRNTIYF
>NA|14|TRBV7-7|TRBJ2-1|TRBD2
TGTGCCAGCAGCTTTAGCGGGAGGGGCAATGAGCAGTTCTTC
CASSFSGRGNEQFF
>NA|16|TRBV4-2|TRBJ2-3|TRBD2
TGTGCCAGCAGCCAAGAAAGGGGACTAGCGGCAGATACGCAGTATTTT
CASSQERGLAADTQYF
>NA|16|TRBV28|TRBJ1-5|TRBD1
TGTGCCAGCAGACCTCCGGGACAGGGGAGCTCTCAGCCCCAGCATTTT
CASRPPGQGSSQPQHF
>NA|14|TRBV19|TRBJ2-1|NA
TGTGCCACCTCGAGGGCGGGAACCTACAATGAGCAGTTCTTC
CATSRAGTYNEQFF
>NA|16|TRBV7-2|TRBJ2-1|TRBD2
TGTGCCAGCAGCCTAAGCGGCGGGGGGCCCCTTAATGAGCAGTTCTTC
CASSLSGGGPLNEQFF
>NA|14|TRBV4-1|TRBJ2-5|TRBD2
TGCGCCAGCAGCCAAAATAGCGGGCAAGAGACCCAGTACTTC
CASSQNSGQETQYF
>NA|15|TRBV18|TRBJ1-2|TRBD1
TGTGCCAGCTCACCCCCGACAGGGGAAGGGTATGGCTACACCTTC
CASSPPTGEGYGYTF
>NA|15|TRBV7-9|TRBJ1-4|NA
TGTTCCAGCATTCCACCAGGCGCCCATAATGAAAAACTGTTTTTT
CSSIPPGAHNEKLFF
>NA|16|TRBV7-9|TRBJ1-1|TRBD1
TGTGCCAGCAGCGCCCCGGGACAGGGGGTGAGTACTGAAGCTTTCTTT
CASSAPGQGVSTEAFF
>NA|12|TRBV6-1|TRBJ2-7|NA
TGTGCCAGCAAAGAGACAGCCTACGAGCAGTACTTC
CASKETAYEQYF
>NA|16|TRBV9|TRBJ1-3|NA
TGTGCCAGCAGCGTAGGTCGAGGAGGTTCTGGAAACACCATATATTTT
CASSVGRGGSGNTIYF
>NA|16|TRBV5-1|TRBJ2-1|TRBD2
TGCGCCAGCAGCTTGGGGGGTAGCGGGCGCCACAATGAGCAGTTCTTC
CASSLGGSGRHNEQFF
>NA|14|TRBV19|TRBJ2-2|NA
TGTGCCAGTAGTCCGCGGAGAGGCGCCGGGGAGCTGTTTTTT
CASSPRRGAGELFF
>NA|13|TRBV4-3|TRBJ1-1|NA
TGCGCCAGCAGCCCGTCGGACTACACTGAAGCTTTCTTT
CASSPSDYTEAFF
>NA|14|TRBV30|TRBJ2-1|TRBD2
TGTGCCTGGACCCTAGGGCGGGGGGGGGCCAAGCAGTTCTTC
CAWTLGRGGAKQFF
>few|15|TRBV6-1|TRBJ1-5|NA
TGTGCCAGCTCCCGGGGGGAGAGGGACAATCAGCCCCAGCATTTT
CASSRGERDNQPQHF
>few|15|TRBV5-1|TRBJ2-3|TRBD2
TGCGCCAGCACCCTAGCGGGGGGCTTCGGTGATACGCAGTATTTT
CASTLAGGFGDTQYF
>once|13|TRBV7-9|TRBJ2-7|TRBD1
TGTTCCAGCAGCTGGGGACAGGCCTACGAGCAGTACTTC
CSSSWGQAYEQYF
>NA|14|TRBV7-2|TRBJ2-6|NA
TGTGCCAGCAGCTTAAGTAGTGGGGCCAACGTCCTGACTTTC
CASSLSSGANVLTF
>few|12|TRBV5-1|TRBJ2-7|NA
TGCGCCAGCAGCCCCAGGATATACGAGCAGTACTTC
CASSPRIYEQYF
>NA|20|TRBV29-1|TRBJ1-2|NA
TGCAGCGTTGAAGATTACATGTGGGGAAACCCACAGGGTCCTCTCTATGGCTACACCTTC
CSVEDYMWGNPQGPLYGYTF
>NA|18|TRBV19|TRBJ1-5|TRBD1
TGTGCCAGTAGTCAGGCCGGGACAGGGGCCTTTAGCAATCAGCCCCAGCATTTT
CASSQAGTGAFSNQPQHF
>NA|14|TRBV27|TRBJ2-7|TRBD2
TGTGCCAGCACCAGGACTAGCGGCTCCTACGAGCAGTACTTC
CASTRTSGSYEQYF
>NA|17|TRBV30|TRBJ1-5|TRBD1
TGTGCCTGGAGTGTTGCAGGGGGCGAAAAGAGCAATCAGCCCCAGCATTTT
CAWSVAGGEKSNQPQHF
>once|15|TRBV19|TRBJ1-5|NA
TGTGCCAGTAGTAGATCCCAGGGAGGAGGTCAGCCCCAGCATTTT
CASSRSQGGGQPQHF
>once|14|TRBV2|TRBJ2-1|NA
TGTGCCAGCAGTGAAGACAGGGTCTACAATGAGCAGTTCTTC
CASSEDRVYNEQFF
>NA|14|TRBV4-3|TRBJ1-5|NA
TGCGCCAGCAGCCAAGATCGGTTTTATCAGCCCCAGCATTTT
CASSQDRFYQPQHF
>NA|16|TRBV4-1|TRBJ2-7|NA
TGCGCCAGCAGCACCCCGGCACCAGGGGTACACCACGAGCAGTACTTC
CASSTPAPGVHHEQYF
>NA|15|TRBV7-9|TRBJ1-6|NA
TGTGCCAGCAGCGCGACGGACTGGGATAATTCACCCCTCCACTTT
CASSATDWDNSPLHF
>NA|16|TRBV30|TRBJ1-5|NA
TGTGCCTGGAGTTACGGTGGGCCGTATAGCAATCAGCCCCAGCATTTT
CAWSYGGPYSNQPQHF
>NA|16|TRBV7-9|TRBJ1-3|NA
TGTGCCAGCAGCTTAGCTGCAGGTAGCTCTGGAAACACCATATATTTT
CASSLAAGSSGNTIYF
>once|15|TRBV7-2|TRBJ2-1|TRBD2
TGTGCCAGCAGCTTAGTCGCGGGGGGGCCCAATGAGCAGTTCTTC
CASSLVAGGPNEQFF
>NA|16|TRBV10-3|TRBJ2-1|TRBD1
TGTGCCACCCATTTCGACCCGGGACAGGGAGGCTATGAGCAGTTCTTC
CATHFDPGQGGYEQFF
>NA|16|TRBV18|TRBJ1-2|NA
TGTGCCAGCTCACCACCCACAGGGATTCAAAGCTATGGCTACACCTTC
CASSPPTGIQSYGYTF
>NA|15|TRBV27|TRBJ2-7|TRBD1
TGTGCCAGCAGTTTGGTGGGACAGGGATCCTACGAGCAGTACTTC
CASSLVGQGSYEQYF
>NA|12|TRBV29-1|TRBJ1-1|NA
TGCAGCGTTGCTGACGGAGACACTGAAGCTTTCTTT
CSVADGDTEAFF
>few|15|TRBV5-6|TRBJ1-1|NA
TGTGCCAGCAGCTTGGGGACAGCCATGAACACTGAAGCTTTCTTT
CASSLGTAMNTEAFF
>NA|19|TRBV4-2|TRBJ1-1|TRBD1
TGTGCCAGCAGCCAATTGGCAGGGGGCTTTCGGGGTCGAAGCACTGAAGCTTTCTTT
CASSQLAGGFRGRSTEAFF
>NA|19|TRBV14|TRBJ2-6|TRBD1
TGTGCCAGCAGCGTCGGCCAGGGACAGGGGGCGTCTGGGGCCAACGTCCTGACTTTC
CASSVGQGQGASGANVLTF
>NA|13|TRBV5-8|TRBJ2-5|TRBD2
TGTGCCAGCAGCTTTACGGGAGGAGAGACCCAGTACTTC
CASSFTGGETQYF
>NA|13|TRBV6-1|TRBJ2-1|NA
TGTGCCAGCAGGGAATTTAGCGGCAATGAGCAGTTCTTC
CASREFSGNEQFF
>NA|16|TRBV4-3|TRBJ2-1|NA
TGCGCCAGCAGCCCTGGGGGGGGCCGCTCCTACAATGAGCAGTTCTTC
CASSPGGGRSYNEQFF
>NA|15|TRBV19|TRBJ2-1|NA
TGTGCCAGTAGCCCAGCGGGCCTAGGGGAAAATGAGCAGTTCTTC
CASSPAGLGENEQFF